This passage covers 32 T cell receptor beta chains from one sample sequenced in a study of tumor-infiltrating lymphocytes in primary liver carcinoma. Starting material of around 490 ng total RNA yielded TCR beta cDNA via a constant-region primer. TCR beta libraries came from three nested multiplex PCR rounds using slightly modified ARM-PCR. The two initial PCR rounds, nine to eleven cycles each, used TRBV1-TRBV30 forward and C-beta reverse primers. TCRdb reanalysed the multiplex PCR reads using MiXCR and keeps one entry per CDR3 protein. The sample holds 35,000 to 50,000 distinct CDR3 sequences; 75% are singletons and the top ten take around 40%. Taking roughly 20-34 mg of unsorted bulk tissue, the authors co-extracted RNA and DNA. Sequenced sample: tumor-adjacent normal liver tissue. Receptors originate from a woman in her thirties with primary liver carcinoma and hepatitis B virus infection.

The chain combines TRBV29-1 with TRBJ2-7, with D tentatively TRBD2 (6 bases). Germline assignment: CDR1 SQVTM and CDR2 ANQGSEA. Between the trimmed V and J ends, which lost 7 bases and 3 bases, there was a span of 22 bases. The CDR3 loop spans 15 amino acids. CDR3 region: CSAAGEDKDYYEQYV. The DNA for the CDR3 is TGCAGCGCCGCTGGGGAAGATAAGGACTACTACGAGCAGTACGTC.

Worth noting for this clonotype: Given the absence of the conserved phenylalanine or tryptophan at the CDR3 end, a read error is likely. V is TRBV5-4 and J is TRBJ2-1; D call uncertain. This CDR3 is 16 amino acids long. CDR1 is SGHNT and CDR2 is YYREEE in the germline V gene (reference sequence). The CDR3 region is CVSSLRRMSSYNEQFL. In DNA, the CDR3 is TGTGTCAGCAGCCTGCGGCGCATGAGCTCCTACAATGAGCAGTTCCTC.

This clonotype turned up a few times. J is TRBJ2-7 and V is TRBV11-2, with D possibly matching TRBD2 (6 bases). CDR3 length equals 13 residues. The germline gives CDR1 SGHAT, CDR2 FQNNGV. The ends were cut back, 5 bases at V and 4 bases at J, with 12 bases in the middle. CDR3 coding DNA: TGTGCCAGCAGCCCTTCGGGGAGGTACGAGCAGTACTTC. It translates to CASSPSGRYEQYF.

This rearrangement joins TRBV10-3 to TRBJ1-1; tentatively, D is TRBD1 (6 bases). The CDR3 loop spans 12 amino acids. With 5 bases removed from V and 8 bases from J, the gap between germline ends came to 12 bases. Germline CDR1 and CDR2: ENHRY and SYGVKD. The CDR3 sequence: CAISSSRGEAFF. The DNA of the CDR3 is TGTGCCATCAGTTCGAGTAGGGGGGAAGCTTTCTTT.

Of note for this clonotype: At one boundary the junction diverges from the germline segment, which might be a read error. CDR3 sequence: CASSLASNSYNERFF. The CDR3 nucleotides read TGTGCCAGCAGCCTGGCCTCGAACTCCTACAATGAGCGGTTCTTC. The chain has TRBV4-2 and TRBJ2-1; no clear D gene. Germline V gene lookup returns CDR1 LGHNA and CDR2 YNFKEQ. There are 15 residues in the CDR3.

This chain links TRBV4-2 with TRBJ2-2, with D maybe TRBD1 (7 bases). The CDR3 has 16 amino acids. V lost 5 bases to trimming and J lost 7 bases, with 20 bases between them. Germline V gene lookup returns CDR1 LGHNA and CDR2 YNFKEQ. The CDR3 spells CASSNEEGQGGGELFF. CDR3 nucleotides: TGTGCCAGCAGCAATGAAGAGGGGCAGGGGGGCGGGGAGCTGTTTTTT.

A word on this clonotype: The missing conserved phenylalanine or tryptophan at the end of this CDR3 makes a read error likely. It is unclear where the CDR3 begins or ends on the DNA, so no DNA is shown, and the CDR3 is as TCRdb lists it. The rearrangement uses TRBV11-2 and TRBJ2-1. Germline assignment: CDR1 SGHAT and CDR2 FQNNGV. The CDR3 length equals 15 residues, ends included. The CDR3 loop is CASSLMRTSYNEHFS.

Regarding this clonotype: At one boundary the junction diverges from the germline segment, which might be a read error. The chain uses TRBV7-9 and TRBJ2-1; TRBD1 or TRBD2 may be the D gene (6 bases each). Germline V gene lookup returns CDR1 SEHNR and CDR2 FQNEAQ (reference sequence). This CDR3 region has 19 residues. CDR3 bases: TGTGCCAGCAGCTCGGGACAAGCAGGAGGGCTGGGAAGTGACAATGTGCAGTTCTTC. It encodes CASSSGQAGGLGSDNVQFF. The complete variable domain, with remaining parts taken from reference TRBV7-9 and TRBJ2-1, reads DTGVSQNPRHKITKRGQNVTFRCDPISEHNRLYWYRQTLGQGPEFLTYFQNEAQLEKSRLLSDRFSAERPKGSFSTLEIQRTEQGDSAMYLCASSSGQAGGLGSDNVQFFGPGTRLTVL.

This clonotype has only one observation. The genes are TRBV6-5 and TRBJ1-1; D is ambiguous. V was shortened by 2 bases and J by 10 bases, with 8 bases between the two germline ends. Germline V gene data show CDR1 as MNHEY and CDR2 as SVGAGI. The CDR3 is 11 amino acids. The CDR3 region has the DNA TGTGCCAGCAGTTACGCAGTTGTAGCTTTCTTT. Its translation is CASSYAVVAFF.

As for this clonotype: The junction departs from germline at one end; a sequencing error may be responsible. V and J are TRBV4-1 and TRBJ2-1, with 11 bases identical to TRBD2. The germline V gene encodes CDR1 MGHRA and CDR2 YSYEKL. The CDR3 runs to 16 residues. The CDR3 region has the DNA TGCGTCAGCAGCCAAGTGCTCGGGACTAGCGGTAATGAGCAGTTCTTC. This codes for CVSSQVLGTSGNEQFF.

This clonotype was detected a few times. In DNA form, the CDR3 reads TGTGCCAGCAGCCGCGGCTGGTATGAGCAGTTCTTC. It specifies CASSRGWYEQFF. The J gene is TRBJ2-1, the V gene TRBV7-2, with D hard to call. This CDR3 spans 12 amino acids. The V and J ends lost 5 bases and 8 bases respectively, with 10 bases between them. CDR1 is SGHTA, CDR2 FQGNSA, per germline.

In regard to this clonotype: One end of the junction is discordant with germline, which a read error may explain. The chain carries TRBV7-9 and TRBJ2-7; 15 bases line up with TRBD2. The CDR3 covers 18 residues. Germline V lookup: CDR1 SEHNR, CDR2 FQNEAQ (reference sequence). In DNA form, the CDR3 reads TGTGCAAGCAGCTTCCCGGGACTAGCGGGAGGCTCGGCCTACGAGCAGTACTTC. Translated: CASSFPGLAGGSAYEQYF. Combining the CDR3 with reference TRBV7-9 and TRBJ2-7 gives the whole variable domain DTGVSQNPRHKITKRGQNVTFRCDPISEHNRLYWYRQTLGQGPEFLTYFQNEAQLEKSRLLSDRFSAERPKGSFSTLEIQRTEQGDSAMYLCASSFPGLAGGSAYEQYFGPGTRLTVT.

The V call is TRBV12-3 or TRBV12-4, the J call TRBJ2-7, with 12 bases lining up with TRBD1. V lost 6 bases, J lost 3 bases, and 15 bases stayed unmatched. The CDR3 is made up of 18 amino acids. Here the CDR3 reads CASSPRAGTGGTFYEQYF. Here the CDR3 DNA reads TGTGCCAGCAGCCCAAGGGCTGGGACAGGGGGCACTTTCTACGAGCAGTACTTC.

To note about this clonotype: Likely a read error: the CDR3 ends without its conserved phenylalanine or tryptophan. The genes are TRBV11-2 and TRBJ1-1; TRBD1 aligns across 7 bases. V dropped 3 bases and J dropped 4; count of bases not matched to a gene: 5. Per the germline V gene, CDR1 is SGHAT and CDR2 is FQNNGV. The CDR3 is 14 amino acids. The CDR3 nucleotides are TGTGCCAGCAGCTTCTGGGACAGATTCACTGAAGCTTTCTAT. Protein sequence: CASSFWDRFTEAFY.

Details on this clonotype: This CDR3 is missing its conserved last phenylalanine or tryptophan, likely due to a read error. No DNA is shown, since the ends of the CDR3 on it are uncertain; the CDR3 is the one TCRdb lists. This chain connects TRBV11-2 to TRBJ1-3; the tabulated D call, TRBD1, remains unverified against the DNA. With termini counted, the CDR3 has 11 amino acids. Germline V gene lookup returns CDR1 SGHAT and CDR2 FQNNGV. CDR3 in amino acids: CASSPGTSLYL.

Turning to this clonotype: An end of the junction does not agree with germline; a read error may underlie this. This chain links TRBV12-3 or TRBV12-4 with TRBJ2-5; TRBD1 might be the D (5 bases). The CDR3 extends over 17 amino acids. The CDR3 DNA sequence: TGTGCCAGCAGTTCACAGTTCCTTGGGGCAGATCATGAGACCCAGCACTTC. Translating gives CASSSQFLGADHETQHF.

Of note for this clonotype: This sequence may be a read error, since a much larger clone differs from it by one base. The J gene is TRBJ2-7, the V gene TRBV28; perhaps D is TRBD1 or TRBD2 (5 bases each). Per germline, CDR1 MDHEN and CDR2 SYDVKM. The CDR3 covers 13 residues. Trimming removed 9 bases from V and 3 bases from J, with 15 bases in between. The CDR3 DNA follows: TGTGCCAGTCGGGGCGGCTCGAACTACGAGCAGTACTTC. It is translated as CASRGGSNYEQYF.

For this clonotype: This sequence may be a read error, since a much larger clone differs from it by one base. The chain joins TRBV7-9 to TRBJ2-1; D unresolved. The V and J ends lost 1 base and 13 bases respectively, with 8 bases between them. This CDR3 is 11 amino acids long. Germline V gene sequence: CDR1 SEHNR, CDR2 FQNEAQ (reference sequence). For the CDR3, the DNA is TGTGCCAGCAGCTTAGGCTGTGACCAGTTCTTC. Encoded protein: CASSLGCDQFF. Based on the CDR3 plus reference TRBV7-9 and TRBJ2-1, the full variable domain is DTGVSQNPRHKITKRGQNVTFRCDPISEHNRLYWYRQTLGQGPEFLTYFQNEAQLEKSRLLSDRFSAERPKGSFSTLEIQRTEQGDSAMYLCASSLGCDQFFGPGTRLTVL.

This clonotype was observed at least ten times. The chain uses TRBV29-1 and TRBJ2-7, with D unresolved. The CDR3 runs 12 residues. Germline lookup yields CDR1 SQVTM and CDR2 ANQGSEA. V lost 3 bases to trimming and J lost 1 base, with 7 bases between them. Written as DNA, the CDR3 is TGCAGCGTTGAGGCGCAGTCCTACGAGCAGTACTTC. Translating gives CSVEAQSYEQYF.

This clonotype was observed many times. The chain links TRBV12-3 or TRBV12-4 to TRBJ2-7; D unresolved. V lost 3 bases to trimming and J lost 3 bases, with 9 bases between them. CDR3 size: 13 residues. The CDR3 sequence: CASSFNYGYEQYF. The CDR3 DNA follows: TGTGCCAGCAGTTTTAATTACGGCTACGAGCAGTACTTC.

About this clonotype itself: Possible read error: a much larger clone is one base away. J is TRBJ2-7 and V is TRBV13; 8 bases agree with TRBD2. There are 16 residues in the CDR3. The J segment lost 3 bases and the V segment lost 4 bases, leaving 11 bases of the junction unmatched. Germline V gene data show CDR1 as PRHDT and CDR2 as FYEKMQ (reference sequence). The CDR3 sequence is CASSSTLDGGGYEQYF. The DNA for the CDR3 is TGTGCCAGCAGCTCCACACTTGACGGGGGGGGCTACGAGCAGTACTTC.

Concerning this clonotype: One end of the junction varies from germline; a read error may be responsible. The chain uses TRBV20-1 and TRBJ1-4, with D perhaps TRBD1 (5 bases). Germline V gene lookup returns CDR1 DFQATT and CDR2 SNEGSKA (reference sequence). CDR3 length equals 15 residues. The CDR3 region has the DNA TGCAGTGCTAGAGATCAGGGTAGGAGTACTGAAAAACTGCTTTTT. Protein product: CSARDQGRSTEKLLF.

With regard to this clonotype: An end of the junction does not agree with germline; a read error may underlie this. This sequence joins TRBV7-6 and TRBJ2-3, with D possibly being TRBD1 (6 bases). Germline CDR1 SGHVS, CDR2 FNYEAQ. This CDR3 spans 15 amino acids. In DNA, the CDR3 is TGTGCCAGCAACTTACGGACAGCAGGGACAGATACGCAGTATTTT. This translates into CASNLRTAGTDTQYF.

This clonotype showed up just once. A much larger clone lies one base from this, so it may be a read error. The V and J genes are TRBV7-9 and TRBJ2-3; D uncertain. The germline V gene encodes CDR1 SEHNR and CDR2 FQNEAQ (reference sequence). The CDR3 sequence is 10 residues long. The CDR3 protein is CARSLTRVDF. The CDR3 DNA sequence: TGTGCCAGGAGCTTAACCCGGGTTGATTTT.

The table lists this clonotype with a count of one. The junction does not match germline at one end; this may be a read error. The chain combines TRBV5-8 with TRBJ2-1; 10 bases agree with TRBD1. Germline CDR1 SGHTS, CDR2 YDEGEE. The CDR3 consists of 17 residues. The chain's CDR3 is CACSLALSGQGYNEQLF. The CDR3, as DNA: TGTGCCTGCAGCTTGGCCTTATCGGGACAGGGGTACAATGAGCAGCTCTTC.

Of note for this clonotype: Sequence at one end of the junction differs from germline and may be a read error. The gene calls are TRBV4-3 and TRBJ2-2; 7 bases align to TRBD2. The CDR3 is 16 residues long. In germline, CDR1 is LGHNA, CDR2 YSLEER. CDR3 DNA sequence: TGCGCCAGCAGCCAAGGAGCGGGGACCCCCACCGAGGAGCTGTTTTTT. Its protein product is CASSQGAGTPTEELFF.

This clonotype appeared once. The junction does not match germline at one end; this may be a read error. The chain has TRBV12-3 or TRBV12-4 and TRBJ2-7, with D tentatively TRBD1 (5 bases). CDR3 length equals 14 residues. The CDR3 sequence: CASNARQSSYDQYF. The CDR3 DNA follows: TGTGCCAGCAATGCACGACAGAGCTCCTACGATCAGTACTTC.

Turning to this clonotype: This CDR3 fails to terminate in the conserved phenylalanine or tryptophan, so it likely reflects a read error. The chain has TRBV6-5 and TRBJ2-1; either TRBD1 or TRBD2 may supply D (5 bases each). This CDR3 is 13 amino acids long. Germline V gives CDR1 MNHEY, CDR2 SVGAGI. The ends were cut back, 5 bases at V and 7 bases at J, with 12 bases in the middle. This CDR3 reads CASSGTAGNEQFL. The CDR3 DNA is TGTGCCAGCAGTGGGACGGCTGGGAATGAGCAGTTCTTG.

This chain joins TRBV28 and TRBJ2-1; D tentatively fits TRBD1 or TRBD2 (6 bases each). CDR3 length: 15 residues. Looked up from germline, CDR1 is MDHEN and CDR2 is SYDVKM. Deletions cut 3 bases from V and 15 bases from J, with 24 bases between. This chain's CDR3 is CASSFGGVIPNGLFF. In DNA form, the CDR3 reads TGTGCCAGCAGTTTCGGGGGCGTCATTCCCAATGGGCTGTTCTTC.

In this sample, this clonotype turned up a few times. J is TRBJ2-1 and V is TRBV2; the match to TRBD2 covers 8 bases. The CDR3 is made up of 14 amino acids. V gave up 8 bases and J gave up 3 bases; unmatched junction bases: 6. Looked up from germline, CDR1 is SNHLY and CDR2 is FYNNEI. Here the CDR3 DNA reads TGTGCCAGCCTACTAGCGGATATCTACAATGAGCAGTTCTTC. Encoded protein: CASLLADIYNEQFF.

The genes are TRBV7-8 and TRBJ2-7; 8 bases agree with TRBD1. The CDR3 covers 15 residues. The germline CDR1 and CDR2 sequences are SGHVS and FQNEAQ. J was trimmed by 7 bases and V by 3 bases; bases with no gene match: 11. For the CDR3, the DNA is TGTGCCAGCAGCTTCCCGGGACAGGTGCTCTATGAGCAGTACTTC. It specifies CASSFPGQVLYEQYF.

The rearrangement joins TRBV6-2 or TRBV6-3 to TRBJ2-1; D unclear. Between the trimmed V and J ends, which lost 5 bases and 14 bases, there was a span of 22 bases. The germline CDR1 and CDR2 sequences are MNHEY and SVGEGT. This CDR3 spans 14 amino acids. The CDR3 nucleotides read TGTGCCAGCAGTAGCGTGAGCGATGGAATGAGTGAGTTCTTC. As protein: CASSSVSDGMSEFF.